The T cell receptor (beta chain) described here comes from a study of T cells in narcolepsy. Study-wide context: Donors had narcolepsy type 1 or type 2, or were healthy controls. Study results and caveats: Comparing one patient's CSF and blood CD4+ clonotypes highlighted HCRT- and TRIB2-specific autoreactive clonotypes. Blood of same and different patients, but not healthy controls, reportedly held recurring autoreactive clonotypes.

The protocol was immunoSEQ multiplex PCR, while the TCRdb copy is restricted to in-frame clones and leaves out a portion. Here the sample spans roughly 25,000 clones, roughly 85% being singletons. V dropped 0 bases and J dropped 4 bases, with 4 bases sitting between them. This CDR3 is 12 amino acids long. Germline V gene data show CDR1 as SGHNT and CDR2 as YYREEE (reference sequence). A word on this clone: Its antigen remains unknown.

The sample consisted of memory (CD45RA-) CD4+ T cells from blood. The TCR originated in a human donor in good health. V and J are TRBV5-4 and TRBJ1-2; no firm D call. CDR3 region: CASSLEGYGYTF. The CDR3 nucleotides read TGTGCCAGCAGCTTGGAGGGCTATGGCTACACCTTC.